Below, 21 T cell receptor beta chains from the same sample are listed, as sequenced in a study of immune characterization of retroperitoneal liposarcoma. TCRdb independently ran MiXCR on the PCR reads; one entry per CDR3 protein. The repertoire holds thousands of distinct CDR3 sequences, with about 40% as singletons. The source material was tumor tissue. Receptors originate from a male donor with retroperitoneal liposarcoma.

The CDR3 nucleotides are TGTGCCAGCAGCTTGGCGGGAGGGATCTACGAGCAGTACTTC. It encodes CASSLAGGIYEQYF. The genes are TRBV7-2 and TRBJ2-7; 9 nucleotides match TRBD2. CDR3 length equals 14 residues. The germline CDR1 and CDR2 sequences are SGHTA and FQGNSA. Unmatched junction bases numbered 3, after V lost 3 bases and J lost 3 bases.

The chain is built from TRBV6-1 and TRBJ1-5, with 7 bases aligning to TRBD1. Germline-derived CDR1 and CDR2 are MNHNS and SASEGT. The V segment lost 5 bases and the J segment 1 base; nucleotides outside the gene matches: 8. CDR3 length equals 16 residues. The chain's CDR3 is CASSPTGAESNQPQHF. CDR3 nucleotides: TGTGCCAGCAGTCCCACAGGGGCCGAAAGCAATCAGCCCCAGCATTTT.

The V call is TRBV10-2, the J call TRBJ2-5, with D possibly being TRBD2 (6 bases). The ends were cut back, 6 bases at V and 4 bases at J, with 18 bases in the middle. The CDR3 is 15 residues long. Germline-derived CDR1 and CDR2 are WSHSY and SAAADI. Here the CDR3 DNA reads TGCGCCAGCAGCGGTGACTCAGGCGGGGCAGAGACCCAGTACTTC. Its translation is CASSGDSGGAETQYF.

In its sample, this clonotype is medium-sized. CDR3 DNA: TGTGCCAGCAGTGAAGCGCATGGGGGACACAACACCGGGGAGCTGTTTTTT. Amino acid sequence: CASSEAHGGHNTGELFF. The chain employs TRBV6-1 and TRBJ2-2; perhaps TRBD1 as D (6 bases). Germline lookup yields CDR1 MNHNS and CDR2 SASEGT. Trimming shortened V by 0 bases and J by 2 bases, and 13 bases separated the two germline ends. The CDR3 sequence is 17 residues long.

The chain recombines TRBV24-1 with TRBJ2-1, with D uncertain. The tail of the sequence fits TRBJ2-7 better, so the J call may be wrong. The CDR3 consists of 14 residues. CDR1 is KGHDR and CDR2 is SFDVKD in the germline V gene. The chain's CDR3 is CATSDSDTANEQYF. The CDR3 DNA reads as TGTGCCACCAGTGACTCCGACACGGCCAATGAGCAGTACTTC.

This CDR3 reads CASSDGTVGDTQYF. The CDR3 DNA sequence: TGTGCCAGCAGCGATGGGACAGTCGGGGATACGCAGTATTTT. The chain is built from TRBV27 and TRBJ2-3; 7 bases map to TRBD1. The V gene's germline CDR1 is MNHEY and CDR2 SMNVEV (reference sequence). This CDR3 region has 14 residues. V lost 6 bases, J lost 6 bases, and 9 bases stayed unmatched.

This chain joins TRBV6-1 and TRBJ2-1, with D hard to call. The CDR3 has 15 residues. Between the trimmed V and J ends, which lost 5 bases and 7 bases, there was a span of 18 bases. CDR1 MNHNS and CDR2 SASEGT come from the germline V gene. Here the CDR3 DNA reads TGTGCCAGCAGTTGGGGAACCAAGGCTAGGAATGAGCAGTTCTTC. Translation: CASSWGTKARNEQFF.

The genes are TRBV12-5 and TRBJ2-7; D remains ambiguous. V lost 9 bases, J lost 0 bases, and 12 bases lay in between. Germline V gene sequence: CDR1 LGHNT, CDR2 FRNRAP. The CDR3 is made up of 13 amino acids. In nucleotides, the CDR3 is TGTGCTAGCGCCCTAGGCAGCTCCTACGAGCAGTACTTC. It specifies CASALGSSYEQYF.

The chain's CDR3 is CASSLRGIGNTEAFF. The DNA for the CDR3 is TGTGCCAGCAGTTTAAGGGGGATCGGGAACACTGAAGCTTTCTTT. The rearrangement uses TRBV12-3 or TRBV12-4 and TRBJ1-1, with D perhaps matching TRBD1 (6 bases). V lost 2 bases to trimming and J lost 1 base, with 11 bases between them. CDR3 size: 15 residues.

The V and J genes are TRBV12-3 or TRBV12-4 and TRBJ2-5, with D tentatively TRBD2 (5 bases). CDR3 size: 14 residues. Trimming shortened V by 7 bases and J by 5 bases, and 17 bases separated the two germline ends. CDR3: CASTEDTGGETQYF. The CDR3 coding sequence is TGTGCCAGCACCGAAGATACGGGCGGGGAGACCCAGTACTTC.

To note about this clonotype: An end of the junction differs from the germline gene, which may be a read error. The V gene is TRBV27, the J gene TRBJ2-1; TRBD2 aligns across 12 bases. This CDR3 comprises 14 residues. CDR1 and CDR2 from the germline V gene are MNHEY and SMNVEV (reference sequence). The CDR3 reads CASSPARTSGTLLF. The CDR3 DNA reads as TGTGCCAGCAGTCCCGCTCGGACTAGCGGGACTCTGCTCTTC.

With regard to this clonotype: Germline and junction disagree at one end, which may indicate a read error. The chain has TRBV11-3 and TRBJ2-5; 7 bases are a match to TRBD1. The last part of the DNA fits TRBJ2-1 better; the J call may be wrong. Per the germline V gene, CDR1 is SGHNT and CDR2 is YENEEA. The CDR3 totals 16 residues. CDR3 amino acids: CASSLEGGNMYNEQFF. CDR3 nucleotides: TGTGCCAGCAGCCTAGAAGGGGGCAACATGTACAATGAGCAGTTCTTC.

This clonotype turned up a few times. The chain recombines TRBV6-2 or TRBV6-3 with TRBJ2-3; D is unclear. The length of the CDR3 is 15 residues. Trimming pared 0 bases from V and 0 bases from J, leaving 7 bases between. Germline CDR1 MNHEY, CDR2 SVGEGT. This CDR3 is CASSYSYRSTDTQYF. As DNA, the CDR3 is TGTGCCAGCAGTTACTCGTACAGAAGCACAGATACGCAGTATTTT.

This clonotype is categorized as medium-sized. CDR3 region: CASPDRSGGKAYNEQFF. Here the CDR3 DNA reads TGTGCCAGCCCCGATCGTTCAGGGGGTAAGGCCTACAATGAGCAGTTCTTC. The V and J genes are TRBV6-1 and TRBJ2-1, with 7 bases identical to TRBD1. The V segment lost 8 bases and the J segment 2 bases; nucleotides outside the gene matches: 15. Germline assignment: CDR1 MNHNS and CDR2 SASEGT. The CDR3 is made up of 17 amino acids.

Sample share makes this clonotype medium-sized. V and J are TRBV12-3 or TRBV12-4 and TRBJ1-1; D perhaps matches TRBD1 (5 bases). The germline V and J ends were trimmed by 4 bases and 1 base, with 7 bases remaining between them. The CDR3 is 13 residues long. For the CDR3, the DNA is TGTGCCAGCAGTTACAGGCCGAACACTGAAGCTTTCTTT. This gives the protein CASSYRPNTEAFF.

The V and J genes are TRBV6-1 and TRBJ1-1; possible D gene TRBD1, 5 bases. The CDR3 runs 13 residues. V dropped 7 bases and J dropped 4 bases, with 13 bases sitting between them. CDR1 and CDR2 from the germline V gene are MNHNS and SASEGT. CDR3 in amino acids: CASIYGGGTEAFF. The CDR3 DNA follows: TGTGCCAGCATTTATGGGGGGGGCACTGAAGCTTTCTTT.

As for this clonotype: A much more abundant neighbour one base away suggests this may be a read error. CDR3 sequence reads: CASSKGLSLGTQYF. The CDR3 nucleotides are TGTGCCAGCAGTAAAGGTTTGAGCCTCGGAACCCAGTACTTC. The chain has TRBV6-6 and TRBJ2-5; no clear D. The CDR3 covers 14 residues. Trimming stripped 5 bases from V and 8 bases from J, with 18 bases between. Germline values: CDR1 MNHNY, CDR2 SVGAGI (reference sequence).

Within the sample, this clonotype is large. The chain combines TRBV7-6 with TRBJ2-1, with TRBD2 matching 13 bases. The ends lost 5 bases at V and 10 bases at J; junction bases unmatched: 14. Germline CDR1 is SGHVS and CDR2 is FNYEAQ. CDR3 length: 17 residues. This chain's CDR3 is CASSTTSGGSMSYEQFF. The DNA for the CDR3 is TGTGCCAGCAGCACGACTAGCGGGGGGTCCATGTCCTACGAGCAGTTCTTC. Complete variable domain (other parts from reference TRBV7-6 and TRBJ2-1): GAGVSQSPRYKVTKRGQDVALRCDPISGHVSLYWYRQALGQGPEFLTYFNYEAQQDKSGLPNDRFSAERPEGSISTLTIQRTEQRDSAMYRCASSTTSGGSMSYEQFFGPGTRLTVL.

This chain uses TRBV6-1 with TRBJ2-1; the match to TRBD2 covers 11 bases. CDR1 and CDR2 from the germline V gene are MNHNS and SASEGT. The CDR3 loop spans 15 amino acids. The junction had 10 bases not matched to a gene; V was cut back by 2 bases and J by 13 bases. The DNA of the CDR3 is TGTGCCAGCAGTGAAATAGCGGGGGGGCAAGAGACCCAGTTCTTC. This translates into CASSEIAGGQETQFF.

This chain links TRBV12-3 or TRBV12-4 with TRBJ2-1; 12 bases map to TRBD2. Trimming cost V 1 base and J 8 bases; bases outside gene matches: 0. This CDR3 is built from 14 residues. CDR3 amino acids: CASSLGLAGDEQFF. Here the CDR3 DNA reads TGTGCCAGCAGTTTAGGACTAGCGGGAGATGAGCAGTTCTTC.

This chain connects TRBV11-3 to TRBJ2-1; TRBD2 aligns across 15 bases. The CDR3 spans 16 residues. The V gene's germline CDR1 is SGHNT and CDR2 YENEEA. Trimming removed 2 bases from V and 7 bases from J; junction bases left unmatched: 3. This CDR3 reads CASSLIGLAGGNEQFF. CDR3 bases: TGTGCCAGCAGCTTAATCGGACTAGCGGGAGGGAATGAGCAGTTCTTC.